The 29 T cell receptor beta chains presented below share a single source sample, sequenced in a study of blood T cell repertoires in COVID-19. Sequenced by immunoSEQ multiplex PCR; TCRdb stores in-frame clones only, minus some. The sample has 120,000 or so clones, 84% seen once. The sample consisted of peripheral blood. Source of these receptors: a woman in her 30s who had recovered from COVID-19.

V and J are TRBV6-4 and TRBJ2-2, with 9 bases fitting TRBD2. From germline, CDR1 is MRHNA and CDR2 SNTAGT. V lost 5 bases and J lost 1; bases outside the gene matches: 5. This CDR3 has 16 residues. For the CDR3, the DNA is TGTGCCAGCAGTTTTAGCGGGAGAGTGAACACCGGGGAGCTGTTTTTT. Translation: CASSFSGRVNTGELFF.

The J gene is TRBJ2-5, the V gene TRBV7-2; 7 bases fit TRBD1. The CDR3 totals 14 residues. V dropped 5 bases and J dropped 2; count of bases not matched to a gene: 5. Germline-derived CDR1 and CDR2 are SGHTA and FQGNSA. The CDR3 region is CASSPTGKQETQYF. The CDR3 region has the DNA TGTGCCAGCAGCCCGACAGGGAAACAAGAGACCCAGTACTTC.

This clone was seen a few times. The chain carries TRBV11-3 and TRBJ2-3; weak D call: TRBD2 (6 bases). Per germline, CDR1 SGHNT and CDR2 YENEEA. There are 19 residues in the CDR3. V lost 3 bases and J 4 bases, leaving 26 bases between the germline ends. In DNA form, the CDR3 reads TGTGCCAGCAGCTTTGGTACCAACCTACGGAAGGGAGGCGCAGATACGCAGTATTTT. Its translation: CASSFGTNLRKGGADTQYF.

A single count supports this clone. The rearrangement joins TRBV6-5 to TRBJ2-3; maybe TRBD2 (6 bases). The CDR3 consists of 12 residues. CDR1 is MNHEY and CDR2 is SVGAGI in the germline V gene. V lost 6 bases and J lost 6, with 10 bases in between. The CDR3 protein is CASRGGADTQYF. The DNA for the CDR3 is TGTGCCAGCAGGGGGGGAGCGGATACGCAGTATTTT.

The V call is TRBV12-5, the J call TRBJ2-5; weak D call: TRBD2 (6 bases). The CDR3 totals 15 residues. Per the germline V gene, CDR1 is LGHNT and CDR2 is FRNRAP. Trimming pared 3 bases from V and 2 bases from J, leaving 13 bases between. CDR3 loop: CASGLGSGPQETQYF. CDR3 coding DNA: TGTGCTAGTGGTTTAGGAAGCGGGCCACAAGAGACCCAGTACTTC.

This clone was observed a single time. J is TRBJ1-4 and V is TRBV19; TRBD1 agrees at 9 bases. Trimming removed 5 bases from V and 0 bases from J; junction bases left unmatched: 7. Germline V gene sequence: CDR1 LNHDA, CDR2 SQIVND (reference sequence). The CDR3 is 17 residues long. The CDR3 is CASSFNWDRATNEKLFF. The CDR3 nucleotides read TGTGCCAGTAGTTTCAACTGGGACAGGGCAACTAATGAAAAACTGTTTTTT.

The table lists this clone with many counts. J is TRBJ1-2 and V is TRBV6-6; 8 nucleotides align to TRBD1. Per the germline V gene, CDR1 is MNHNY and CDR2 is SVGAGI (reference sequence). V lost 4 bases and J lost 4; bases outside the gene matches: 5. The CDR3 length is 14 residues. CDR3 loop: CASSSTGQAYGYTF. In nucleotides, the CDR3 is TGTGCCAGCAGTTCTACGGGACAGGCCTATGGCTACACCTTC.

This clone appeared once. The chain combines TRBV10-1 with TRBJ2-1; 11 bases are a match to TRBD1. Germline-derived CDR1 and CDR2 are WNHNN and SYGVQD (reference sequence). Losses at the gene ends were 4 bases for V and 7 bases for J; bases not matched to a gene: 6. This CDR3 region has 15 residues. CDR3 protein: CASSVDRGQRNEQFF. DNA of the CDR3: TGCGCCAGCAGTGTGGACAGGGGGCAAAGAAATGAGCAGTTCTTC.

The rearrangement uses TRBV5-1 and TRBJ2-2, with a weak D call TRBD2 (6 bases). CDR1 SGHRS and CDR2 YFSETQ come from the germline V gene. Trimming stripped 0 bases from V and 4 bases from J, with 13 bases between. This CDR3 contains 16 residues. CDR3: CASSLAGGRGTGELFF. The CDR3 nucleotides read TGCGCCAGCAGCTTGGCCGGGGGTCGGGGCACCGGGGAGCTGTTTTTT.

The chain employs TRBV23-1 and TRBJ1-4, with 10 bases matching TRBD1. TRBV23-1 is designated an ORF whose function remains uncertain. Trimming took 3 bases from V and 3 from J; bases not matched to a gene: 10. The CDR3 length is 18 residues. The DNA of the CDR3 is TGCGCCAGCAGTCATTCCGGACAGGGGGGTTGTCCTAATGAAAAACTGTTTTTT. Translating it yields CASSHSGQGGCPNEKLFF.

CDR3 nucleotide sequence: TGTGCCTCGGAAAGGGACAGGCGCACAGATACGCAGTATTTT. Encoded protein: CASERDRRTDTQYF. The V call is TRBV6-5, the J call TRBJ2-3; 8 nucleotides agree with TRBD1. The length of the CDR3 is 14 residues. V was pared by 11 bases and J by 1 base, with 8 bases of the junction left unmatched. CDR1 and CDR2 (germline): MNHEY, SVGAGI.

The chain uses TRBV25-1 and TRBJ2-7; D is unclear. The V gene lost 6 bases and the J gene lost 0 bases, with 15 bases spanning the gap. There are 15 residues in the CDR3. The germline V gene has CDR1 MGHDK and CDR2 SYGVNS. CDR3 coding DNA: TGTGCCAGCAGCGGAGAGTATACCTTCTCCTACGAGCAGTACTTC. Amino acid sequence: CASSGEYTFSYEQYF.

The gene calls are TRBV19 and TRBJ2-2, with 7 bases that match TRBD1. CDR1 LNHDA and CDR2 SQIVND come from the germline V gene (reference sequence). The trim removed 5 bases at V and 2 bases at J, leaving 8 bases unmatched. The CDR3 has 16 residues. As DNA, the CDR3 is TGTGCCAGTAGTCTCACAGGGGCCACTAACACCGGGGAGCTGTTTTTT. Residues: CASSLTGATNTGELFF.

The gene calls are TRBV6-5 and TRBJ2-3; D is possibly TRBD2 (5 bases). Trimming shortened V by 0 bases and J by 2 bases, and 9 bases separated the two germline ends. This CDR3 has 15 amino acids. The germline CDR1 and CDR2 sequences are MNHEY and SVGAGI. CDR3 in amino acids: CASSYSAGPTDTQYF. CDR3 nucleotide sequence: TGTGCCAGCAGTTACTCGGCGGGCCCCACAGATACGCAGTATTTT.

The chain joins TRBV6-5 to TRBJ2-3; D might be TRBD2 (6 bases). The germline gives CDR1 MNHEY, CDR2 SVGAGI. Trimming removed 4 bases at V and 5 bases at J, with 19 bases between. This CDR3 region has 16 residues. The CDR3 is CASSSPGLRALDTQYF. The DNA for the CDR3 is TGTGCCAGCAGTTCTCCGGGACTCCGTGCCCTAGATACGCAGTATTTT.

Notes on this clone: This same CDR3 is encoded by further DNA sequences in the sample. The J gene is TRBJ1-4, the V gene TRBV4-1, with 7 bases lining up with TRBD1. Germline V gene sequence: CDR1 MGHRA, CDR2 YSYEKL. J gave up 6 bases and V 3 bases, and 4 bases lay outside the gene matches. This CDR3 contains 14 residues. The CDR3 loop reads CASSQGTGDEKLFF. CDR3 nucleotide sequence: TGCGCCAGCAGCCAGGGAACAGGGGATGAAAAACTGTTTTTT.

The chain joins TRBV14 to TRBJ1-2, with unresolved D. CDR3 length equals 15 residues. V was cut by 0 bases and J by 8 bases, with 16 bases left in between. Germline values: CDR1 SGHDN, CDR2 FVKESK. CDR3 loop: CASSQDKFSKTGYTF. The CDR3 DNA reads TGTGCCAGCAGCCAAGATAAGTTCTCAAAAACAGGCTACACCTTC.

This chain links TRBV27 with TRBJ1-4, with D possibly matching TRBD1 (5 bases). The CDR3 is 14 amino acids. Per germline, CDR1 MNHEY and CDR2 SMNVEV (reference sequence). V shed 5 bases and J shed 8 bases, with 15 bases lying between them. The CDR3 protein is CASSPITRQEKLFF. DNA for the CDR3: TGTGCCAGCAGTCCTATAACTCGACAGGAAAAACTGTTTTTT.

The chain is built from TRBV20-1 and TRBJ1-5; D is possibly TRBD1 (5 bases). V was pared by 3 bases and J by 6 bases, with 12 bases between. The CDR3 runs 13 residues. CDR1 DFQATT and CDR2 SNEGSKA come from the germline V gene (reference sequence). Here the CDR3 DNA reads TGCAGTGCTAGTAGACAGACCGGTCAGCCCCAGCATTTT. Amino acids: CSASRQTGQPQHF.

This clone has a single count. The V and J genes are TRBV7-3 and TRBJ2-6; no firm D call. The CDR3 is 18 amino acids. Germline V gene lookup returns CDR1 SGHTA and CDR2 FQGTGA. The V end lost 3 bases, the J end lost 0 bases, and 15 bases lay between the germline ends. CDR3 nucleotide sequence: TGTGCCAGCAGCTTTCCGGAGAGTTTAAGCTCTGGGGCCAACGTCCTGACTTTC. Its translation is CASSFPESLSSGANVLTF.

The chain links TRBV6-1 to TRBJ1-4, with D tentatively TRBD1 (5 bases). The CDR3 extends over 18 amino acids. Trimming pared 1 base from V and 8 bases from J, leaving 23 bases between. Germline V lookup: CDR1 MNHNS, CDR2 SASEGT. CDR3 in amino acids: CASSEGTPPLRDVEKLFF. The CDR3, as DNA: TGTGCCAGCAGTGAAGGGACGCCCCCCCTCAGGGATGTCGAAAAACTGTTTTTT.

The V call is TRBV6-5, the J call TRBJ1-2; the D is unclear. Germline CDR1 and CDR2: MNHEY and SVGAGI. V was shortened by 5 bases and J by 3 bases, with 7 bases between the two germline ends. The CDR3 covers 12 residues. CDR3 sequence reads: CASSIRDYGYTF. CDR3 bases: TGTGCCAGCAGTATACGGGACTATGGCTACACCTTC.

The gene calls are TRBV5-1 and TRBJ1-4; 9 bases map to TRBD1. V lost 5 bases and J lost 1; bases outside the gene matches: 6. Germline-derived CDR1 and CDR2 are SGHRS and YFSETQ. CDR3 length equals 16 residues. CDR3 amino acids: CASRPTTGGTNEKLFF. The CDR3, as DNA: TGCGCCAGCAGACCAACGACAGGGGGAACTAATGAAAAACTGTTTTTT.

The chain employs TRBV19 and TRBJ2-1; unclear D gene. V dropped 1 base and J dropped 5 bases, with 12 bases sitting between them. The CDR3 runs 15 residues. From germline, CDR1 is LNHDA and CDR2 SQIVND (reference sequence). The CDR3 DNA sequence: TGTGCCAGTAGTATAGTGAACAGAGTCAACAATGAGCAGTTCTTC. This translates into CASSIVNRVNNEQFF. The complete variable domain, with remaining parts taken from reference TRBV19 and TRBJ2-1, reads DGGITQSPKYLFRKEGQNVTLSCEQNLNHDAMYWYRQDPGQGLRLIYYSQIVNDFQKGDIAEGYSVSREKKESFPLTVTSAQKNPTAFYLCASSIVNRVNNEQFFGPGTRLTVL.

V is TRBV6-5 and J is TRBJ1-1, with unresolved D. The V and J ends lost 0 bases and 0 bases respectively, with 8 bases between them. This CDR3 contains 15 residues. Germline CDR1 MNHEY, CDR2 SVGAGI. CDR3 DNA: TGTGCCAGCAGTTACTCGAACAGCCTGAACACTGAAGCTTTCTTT. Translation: CASSYSNSLNTEAFF.

DNA for the CDR3: TGTGCCAGCAGTGGACCGGGGGATTCTAGTTCACCCCTCCACTTT. The encoded protein is CASSGPGDSSSPLHF. The V call is TRBV3-1 (or the pseudogene TRBV3-2), the J call TRBJ1-6, with a weak D call TRBD1 (5 bases). Trimming took 6 bases from V and 9 from J, leaving 18 bases between them. Germline V gene data show CDR1 as LGHDT and CDR2 as YNNKEL (reference sequence). This CDR3 is 15 amino acids long.

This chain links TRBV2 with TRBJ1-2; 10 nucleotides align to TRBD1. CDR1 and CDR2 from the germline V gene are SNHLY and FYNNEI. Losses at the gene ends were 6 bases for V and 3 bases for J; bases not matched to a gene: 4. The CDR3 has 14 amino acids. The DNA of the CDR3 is TGTGCCAGCAGGAGACAGGGGGCTGACTATGGCTACACCTTC. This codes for CASRRQGADYGYTF.

The CDR3 DNA is TGTGCCAGTAGTATGGCACAAGAGACCCAGTACTTC. It translates to CASSMAQETQYF. This chain joins TRBV19 and TRBJ2-5; D uncertain. The CDR3 has 12 amino acids. CDR1 LNHDA and CDR2 SQIVND come from the germline V gene (reference sequence). V lost 3 bases to trimming and J lost 2 bases, with 4 bases between them. Full variable domain (rest looked up from reference TRBV19 and TRBJ2-5): DGGITQSPKYLFRKEGQNVTLSCEQNLNHDAMYWYRQDPGQGLRLIYYSQIVNDFQKGDIAEGYSVSREKKESFPLTVTSAQKNPTAFYLCASSMAQETQYFGPGTRLLVL.

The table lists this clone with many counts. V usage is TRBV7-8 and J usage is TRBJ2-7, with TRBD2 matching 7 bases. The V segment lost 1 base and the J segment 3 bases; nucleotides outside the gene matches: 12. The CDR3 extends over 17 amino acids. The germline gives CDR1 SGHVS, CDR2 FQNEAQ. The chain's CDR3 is CASSLDGETWEGYEQYF. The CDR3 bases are TGTGCCAGCAGCTTAGATGGGGAAACCTGGGAGGGCTACGAGCAGTACTTC. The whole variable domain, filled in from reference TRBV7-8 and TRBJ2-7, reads GAGVSQSPRYKVAKRGQDVALRCDPISGHVSLFWYQQALGQGPEFLTYFQNEAQLDKSGLPSDRFFAERPEGSVSTLKIQRTQQEDSAVYLCASSLDGETWEGYEQYFGPGTRLTVT.